This T cell receptor (beta chain) derives from a study of cytomegalovirus exposure and HLA in healthy donors. Using immunoSEQ multiplex PCR, the repertoire was profiled, and TCRdb retains in-frame clones only, with some absent. This sample has 150,000 to 250,000 clones, with 81% found just once. The approximately 120-subject validation cohort, separate from the roughly 670-subject first cohort, included the donors. Findings and limits, study-wide: Associated with cytomegalovirus, according to the listing, were 150 to 200 TCR beta chains. High specificity and sensitivity for cytomegalovirus status were reported for the classifier. A subsequent analysis found that TCR clusters from the first cohort also tended to co-occur in the 120 validation repertoires, with about 94% of cluster scores above 0.

Germline lookup yields CDR1 SGHTA and CDR2 FQGNSA. V was pared by 5 bases and J by 4 bases, with 19 bases between. CDR3 length equals 16 residues. For this clone: The antigen remains unidentified.

This TCR was sampled from a woman aged 25 to 45 in good health and CMV-seronegative. V and J are TRBV7-2 and TRBJ2-3; perhaps TRBD2 as D (7 bases). The sequenced sample consisted of PBMCs. The CDR3 DNA follows: TGTGCCAGCAGCCCCCGCGGGAAGGGGGGGGCAGATACGCAGTATTTT. This encodes CASSPRGKGGADTQYF.